Listed below are T cell receptor beta chains from one sample, sequenced in a study of response to subunit inactivated influenza vaccine. From the RT-PCR reads, TCRdb called clonotypes with MiXCR, one entry per CDR3 protein. Among 150,000 to 200,000 distinct CDR3 sequences listed, about 12% were seen once. These same records also appear under a second study, on T cells expressing NK-cell markers.

The material was CD8+ T cells sorted from PBMCs, obtained 12 days after vaccination. All receptors come from a man aged 45-65 years who received an inactivated influenza vaccine. Both conserved end residues are part of each CDR3. A D gene is named only where the DNA matches it firmly. Size is omitted from some rows. Given values are once, few, many or a class for expanded clones.

d_call	j_call	v_call	clone_size	cdr3_nt	cdr3_aa
-	TRBJ1-4	TRBV20-1	-	TGCAGTGCTAGAGACCCGGACGATTTTGAAAAACTGTTTTTT	CSARDPDDFEKLFF
-	TRBJ2-7	TRBV6-2/TRBV6-3	-	TGTGCCAGCAGTCCCGGGACGTACTACGAGCAGTACTTC	CASSPGTYYEQYF
-	TRBJ1-6	TRBV6-5	-	TGTGCCAGCAGTTACACCTTGGTTGATTCACCCCTCCACTTT	CASSYTLVDSPLHF
TRBD2	TRBJ2-7	TRBV10-3	-	TGTGCCATCAGCCGACTAGCGGAATCCTACGAGCAGTACTTC	CAISRLAESYEQYF
TRBD2	TRBJ2-1	TRBV7-9	many	TGTGCCAGCAGCATCGGCGGGACTAGCTCCAATGAGCAGTTCTTC	CASSIGGTSSNEQFF
TRBD1	TRBJ2-7	TRBV11-2	-	TGTGCCAGCACCCTTGGCTGGGACAGCCAGTCCTACGAGCAGTACTTC	CASTLGWDSQSYEQYF
-	TRBJ2-7	TRBV2	-	TGTGCCAGCAGTCAGACAGTGACCTACGAGCAGTACTTC	CASSQTVTYEQYF
TRBD1	TRBJ2-2	TRBV2	-	TGTGCCAGCAGTTATCCGGGACAGGGGGCGAGGTTGACCGGGGAGCTGTTTTTT	CASSYPGQGARLTGELFF
-	TRBJ2-5	TRBV25-1	-	TGTGCCAGCAGTGAATTTCCCTGGGGGGAGACCCAGTACTTC	CASSEFPWGETQYF
TRBD2	TRBJ2-4	TRBV7-2	many	TGTGCCAGCAGCTTAGCGCTTAAGCGGGATGGGTACTTC	CASSLALKRDGYF
-	TRBJ2-7	TRBV15	-	TGTGCCACCAGCCCTGCCATGGGGTCCTACGAGCAGTACTTC	CATSPAMGSYEQYF
-	TRBJ2-7	TRBV12-3/TRBV12-4	many	TGTGCCAGCAGTTCGTCGATATCCTACGAGCAGTACTTC	CASSSSISYEQYF
-	TRBJ2-2	TRBV4-3	many	TGCGCCAGCAGCCAAGGCCCGAACACCGGGGAGCTGTTTTTT	CASSQGPNTGELFF
TRBD2	TRBJ2-5	TRBV6-1	many	TGTGCCAGCAACCAGCGGGAGTCGGGGGAGACCCAGTACTTC	CASNQRESGETQYF
-	TRBJ2-5	TRBV6-1	-	TGTGCCAGCAGTGAAGGTCCGGGCCTGACGGAGACCCAGTACTTC	CASSEGPGLTETQYF
TRBD2	TRBJ2-7	TRBV6-2/TRBV6-3	many	TGTGCCAGCACCGCAGCGGGAGGAAGCTACGAGCAGTACTTC	CASTAAGGSYEQYF
TRBD1	TRBJ2-7	TRBV3-1	few	TGTGCCAGCAGCCAAGACCGGACAGGGGGCTACGAGCAGTACTTC	CASSQDRTGGYEQYF
-	TRBJ2-7	TRBV11-2	-	TGTGCCAGCAGCCCTGGGGGGCTCGACGAGCAGTACTTC	CASSPGGLDEQYF
TRBD1	TRBJ1-1	TRBV25-1	few	TGTGCCAGCACCAGGTCGGACAGGGTGGCTTTCTTT	CASTRSDRVAFF
-	TRBJ2-3	TRBV7-9	many	TGTGCCAGCAGCTTAAATCAGGGCCACACAGATACGCAGTATTTT	CASSLNQGHTDTQYF
-	TRBJ2-1	TRBV4-3	few	TGCGCCAGCAGCCAAGAAGACGGTGAGGGGAACAATGAGCAGTTCTTC	CASSQEDGEGNNEQFF
-	TRBJ2-3	TRBV15	few	TGTGCCACCAGCAGAGATAATACGGGAAGCACAGATACGCAGTATTTT	CATSRDNTGSTDTQYF
TRBD1	TRBJ2-2	TRBV27	few	TGTGCCAGCAGTACCGGACAGGGGACCGGGGAGCTGTTTTTT	CASSTGQGTGELFF
TRBD2	TRBJ2-3	TRBV4-2	few	TGTGCCAGCAGCCACGACTCAGCGGGGGTCGATACGCAGTATTTT	CASSHDSAGVDTQYF
-	TRBJ1-5	TRBV12-3/TRBV12-4	few	TGTGCCAGCAGTTCGACAGGATCCAATCAGCCCCAGCATTTT	CASSSTGSNQPQHF
-	TRBJ2-2	TRBV6-1	-	TGTGCCAGCAGCGTCTTGCTAAACACCGGGGAGCTGTTTTTT	CASSVLLNTGELFF
TRBD1	TRBJ1-1	TRBV7-9	-	TGTGCCAGCAGCTGGACAGGGTCGGGGGACACTGAAGCTTTCTTT	CASSWTGSGDTEAFF
-	TRBJ2-3	TRBV3-1	-	TGTGCCAGCAGCAAGGACTCCTTGACAGATAGCACAGATACGCAGTATTTT	CASSKDSLTDSTDTQYF
TRBD1	TRBJ2-3	TRBV5-1	few	TGCGCCAGCAGTTCCGGGACAGGGGTCTACTCCCCCACAGATACGCAGTATTTT	CASSSGTGVYSPTDTQYF
-	TRBJ2-1	TRBV14	few	TGTGCCAGCAGCCCCGGGTTCCTGGGACAGTTCTTC	CASSPGFLGQFF
-	TRBJ2-7	TRBV7-8	many	TGTGCCAGCCGGCACGGGGACTCCTACGAGCAGTACTTC	CASRHGDSYEQYF
TRBD2	TRBJ2-3	TRBV3-1	few	TGTGCCAGCAGCCAAGCCCTAGCGGGCACAGATACGCAGTATTTT	CASSQALAGTDTQYF
TRBD2	TRBJ2-1	TRBV7-9	few	TGTGCCAGCAGCTCCCCTCTAGCGGGGGGGGTAGGGGAGCAGTTCTTC	CASSSPLAGGVGEQFF
-	TRBJ2-1	TRBV11-2	once	TGTGCCAGCAGCCTGACAGAGAACTCCTACAGTGAGCAGTTCTTC	CASSLTENSYSEQFF
-	TRBJ2-2	TRBV25-1	-	TGTGCCAGCGTCCGAGGGGGGGGCACCGGGGAGCTGTTTTTT	CASVRGGGTGELFF
-	TRBJ2-3	TRBV7-9	few	TGTGCCAGCAGCCCGACTCAGCTACACACAGATACGCAGTATTTT	CASSPTQLHTDTQYF
TRBD1	TRBJ1-5	TRBV12-3/TRBV12-4	-	TGTGCCAGCAGAGACAGGGGGCGAAATCAGCCCCAGCATTTT	CASRDRGRNQPQHF
-	TRBJ2-2	TRBV7-9	-	TGTGCCAGCAGCTTCACGTACAAAATAGGGTCCGGGGAGCTGTTTTTT	CASSFTYKIGSGELFF
TRBD1	TRBJ1-2	TRBV4-1	few	TGCGCCAGCAGCCTTGCCGGGACAGGGAACTATGGCTACACCTTC	CASSLAGTGNYGYTF
-	TRBJ1-5	TRBV7-9	few	TGTGCCAGCAGCTTCGACATAAATCAGCCCCAGCATTTT	CASSFDINQPQHF
TRBD2	TRBJ2-1	TRBV7-9	-	TGTGCCAGCAGCGCCCGACTAGCGGGGGCCTTCTACAATGAGCAGTTCTTC	CASSARLAGAFYNEQFF
TRBD2	TRBJ2-2	TRBV11-2	few	TGTGCCAGCAGCTTCCAGCGGGGGGGCCCCGGGGAGCTGTTTTTT	CASSFQRGGPGELFF
TRBD2	TRBJ2-1	TRBV20-1	-	TGCAGTGCTAGTCGGCTAGCGGAATACAATGAGCAGTTCTTC	CSASRLAEYNEQFF
-	TRBJ2-5	TRBV4-2	-	TGTGCCAGCAGCCAAGAGCTCGGGGGCTCCCAGGAGACCCAGTACTTC	CASSQELGGSQETQYF
-	TRBJ2-5	TRBV6-2/TRBV6-3	-	TGTGCCAGCAGTTACTCGTGGACAGACCAAGAGACCCAGTACTTC	CASSYSWTDQETQYF
-	TRBJ2-3	TRBV4-3	many	TGCGCCAGCAGCCAAGATCTTAGGACAACCTCTAGCACAGATACGCAGTATTTT	CASSQDLRTTSSTDTQYF
TRBD1	TRBJ2-5	TRBV13	-	TGTGCCAGCAGCTTATCCCTTACAGGGGGGGAGACCCAGTACTTC	CASSLSLTGGETQYF
TRBD2	TRBJ2-1	TRBV28	-	TGTGCCAGCAGGCCTTATAGCGGGGGCCCAAATGAGCAGTTCTTC	CASRPYSGGPNEQFF
TRBD2	TRBJ2-2	TRBV27	few	TGTGCCAGCAGCCTCGCGTCCGGGACTAGCGGGATAGGCGGGGAGCTGTTTTTT	CASSLASGTSGIGGELFF
TRBD1	TRBJ2-1	TRBV30	-	TGTGCCCTGACCGGGACAGGCCCTAACAATGAGCAGTTCTTC	CALTGTGPNNEQFF
TRBD1	TRBJ2-7	TRBV7-9	-	TGTGCCAGCAGCCCCAGCCCCGGGACAGGGGATTACGAGCAGTACTTC	CASSPSPGTGDYEQYF
TRBD2	TRBJ2-1	TRBV9	few	TGTGCCAGCAGCGGCCGGACTAGCGGGACCGGTGAGCAGTTCTTC	CASSGRTSGTGEQFF